This T cell receptor (beta chain) is from a study of identical twins. Findings and limits, study-wide: Zero-insertion analyses were open to partial confounding by invariant MAIT and iNKT cells.

The CDR3 contains 15 residues. V gave up 5 bases and J gave up 0 bases; unmatched junction bases: 3. Germline V lookup: CDR1 SGHKS, CDR2 YYEKEE (reference sequence). TCRdb reprocessed the 5' RACE reads with MiXCR, giving one entry per CDR3 protein. Here the sample spans more than 400,000 distinct CDR3 sequences, about 15% being singletons. Concerning this clonotype: Its antigen remains unknown.

This sample also belongs to another study, concerning yellow fever vaccine responses in identical twins.

This TCR was recovered from a woman under 30 in good health. The chain links TRBV5-5 to TRBJ1-4; 8 bases agree with TRBD1. Sequences were obtained from CD4+ T cells sorted from blood. CDR3 nucleotides: TGTGCCAGCAGTCAGGGGGCAGCAACTAATGAAAAACTGTTTTTT. Encoded protein: CASSQGAATNEKLFF.